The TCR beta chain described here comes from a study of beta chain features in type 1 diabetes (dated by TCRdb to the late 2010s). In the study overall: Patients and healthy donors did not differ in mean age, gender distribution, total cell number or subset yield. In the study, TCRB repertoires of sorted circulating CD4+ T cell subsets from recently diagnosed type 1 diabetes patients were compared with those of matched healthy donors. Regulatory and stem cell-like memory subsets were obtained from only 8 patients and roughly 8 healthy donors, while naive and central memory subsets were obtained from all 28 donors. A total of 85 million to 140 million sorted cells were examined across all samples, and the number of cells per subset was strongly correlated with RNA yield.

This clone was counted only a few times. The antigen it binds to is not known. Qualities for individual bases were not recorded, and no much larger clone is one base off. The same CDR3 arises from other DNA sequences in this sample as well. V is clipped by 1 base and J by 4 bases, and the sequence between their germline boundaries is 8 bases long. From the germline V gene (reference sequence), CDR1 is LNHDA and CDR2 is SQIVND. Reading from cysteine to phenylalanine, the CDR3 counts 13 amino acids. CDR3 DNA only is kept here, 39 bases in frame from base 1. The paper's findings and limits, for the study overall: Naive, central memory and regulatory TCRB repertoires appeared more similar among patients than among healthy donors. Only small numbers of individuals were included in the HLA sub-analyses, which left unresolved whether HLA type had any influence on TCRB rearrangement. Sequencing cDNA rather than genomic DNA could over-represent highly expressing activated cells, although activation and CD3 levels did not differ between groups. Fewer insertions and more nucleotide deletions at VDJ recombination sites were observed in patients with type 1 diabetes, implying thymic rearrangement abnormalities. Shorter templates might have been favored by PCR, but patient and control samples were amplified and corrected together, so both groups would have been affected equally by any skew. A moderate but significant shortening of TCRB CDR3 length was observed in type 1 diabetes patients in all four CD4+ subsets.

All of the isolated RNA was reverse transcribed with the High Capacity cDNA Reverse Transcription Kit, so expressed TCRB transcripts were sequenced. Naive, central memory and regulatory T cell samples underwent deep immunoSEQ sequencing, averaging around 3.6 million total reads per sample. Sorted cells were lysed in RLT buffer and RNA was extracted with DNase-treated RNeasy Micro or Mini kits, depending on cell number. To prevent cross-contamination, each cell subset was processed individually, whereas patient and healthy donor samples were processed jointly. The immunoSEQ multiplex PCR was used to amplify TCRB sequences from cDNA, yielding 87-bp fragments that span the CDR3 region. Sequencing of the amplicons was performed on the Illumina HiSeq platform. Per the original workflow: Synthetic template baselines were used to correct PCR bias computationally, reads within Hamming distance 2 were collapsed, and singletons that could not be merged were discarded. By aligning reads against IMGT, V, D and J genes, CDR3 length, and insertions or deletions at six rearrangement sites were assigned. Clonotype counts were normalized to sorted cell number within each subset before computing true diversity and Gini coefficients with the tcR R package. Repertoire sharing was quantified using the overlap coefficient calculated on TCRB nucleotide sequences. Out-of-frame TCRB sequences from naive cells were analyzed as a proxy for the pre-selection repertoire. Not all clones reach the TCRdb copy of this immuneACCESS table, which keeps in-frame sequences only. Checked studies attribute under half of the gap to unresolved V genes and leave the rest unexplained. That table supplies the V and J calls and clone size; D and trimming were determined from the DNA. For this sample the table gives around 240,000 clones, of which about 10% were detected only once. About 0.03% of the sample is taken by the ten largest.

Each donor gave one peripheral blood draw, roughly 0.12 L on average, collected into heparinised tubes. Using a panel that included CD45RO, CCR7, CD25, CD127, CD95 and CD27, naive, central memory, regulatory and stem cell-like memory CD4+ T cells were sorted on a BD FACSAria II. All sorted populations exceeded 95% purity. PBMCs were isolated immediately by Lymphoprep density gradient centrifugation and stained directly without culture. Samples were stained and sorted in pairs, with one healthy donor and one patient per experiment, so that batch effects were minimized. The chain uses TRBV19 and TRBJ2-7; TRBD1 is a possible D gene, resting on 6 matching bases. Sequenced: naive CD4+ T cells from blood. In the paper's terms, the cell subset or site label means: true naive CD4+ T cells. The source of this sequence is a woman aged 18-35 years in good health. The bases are TGTGCCAGTAGTATAGCCACAGGGTACGAGCAGTACTTC. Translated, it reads CASSIATGYEQYF. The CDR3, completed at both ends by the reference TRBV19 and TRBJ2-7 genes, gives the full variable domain DGGITQSPKYLFRKEGQNVTLSCEQNLNHDAMYWYRQDPGQGLRLIYYSQIVNDFQKGDIAEGYSVSREKKESFPLTVTSAQKNPTAFYLCASSIATGYEQYFGPGTRLTVT.